This is a list of T cell receptor beta chains from one sample in a study of blood T cell repertoires in COVID-19. Sequencing used immunoSEQ multiplex PCR; TCRdb keeps in-frame clones, though not all of them. The table lists about 160,000 clones, 80% to 90% of them singletons. Material for sequencing was peripheral blood. Receptors originate from a woman in her forties or fifties with COVID-19, enrolled during active disease. Both conserved end residues are part of each CDR3. D genes are given only for firm matches. Clone size is shown for a subset of rows, as once, few, many or a class of expanded clone.

d_call: -; clone_size: -; j_call: TRBJ1-1; v_call: TRBV29-1; cdr3_aa: CSVETEGWGNTEAFF; cdr3_nt: TGCAGCGTTGAAACCGAGGGTTGGGGGAACACTGAAGCTTTCTTT
d_call: -; clone_size: -; j_call: TRBJ1-1; v_call: TRBV19; cdr3_aa: CASSMNLGADTEAFF; cdr3_nt: TGTGCCAGTAGTATGAATCTGGGGGCGGACACTGAAGCTTTCTTT
d_call: TRBD1; clone_size: -; j_call: TRBJ2-3; v_call: TRBV4-1; cdr3_aa: CASSQDPFPGQGTTDTQYF; cdr3_nt: TGCGCCAGCAGCCAAGATCCCTTCCCGGGACAGGGAACCACAGATACGCAGTATTTT
d_call: TRBD2; clone_size: -; j_call: TRBJ2-5; v_call: TRBV23-1; cdr3_aa: CASSQSARGARRETQYF; cdr3_nt: TGCGCCAGCAGTCAATCGGCGCGGGGGGCGAGGAGAGAGACCCAGTACTTC
d_call: -; clone_size: -; j_call: TRBJ2-7; v_call: TRBV2; cdr3_aa: CARPLPQGSSYEQYF; cdr3_nt: TGTGCCAGGCCCCTCCCACAGGGCAGCTCCTACGAGCAGTACTTC
d_call: -; clone_size: -; j_call: TRBJ2-1; v_call: TRBV21-1; cdr3_aa: CASSRRVGTGGYEQFF; cdr3_nt: TGTGCCAGCAGCAGACGGGTTGGGACAGGGGGCTATGAGCAGTTCTTC
d_call: TRBD1; clone_size: -; j_call: TRBJ2-2; v_call: TRBV7-3; cdr3_aa: CASSWGQGASGELFF; cdr3_nt: TGTGCCAGCAGCTGGGGACAGGGGGCAAGCGGGGAGCTGTTTTTT
d_call: -; clone_size: -; j_call: TRBJ2-3; v_call: TRBV29-1; cdr3_aa: CSIKQGLLGTDTQYF; cdr3_nt: TGCAGCATTAAACAGGGCCTGTTGGGCACAGATACGCAGTATTTT
d_call: TRBD1; clone_size: many; j_call: TRBJ2-7; v_call: TRBV5-4; cdr3_aa: CASGPGQAQSEQYF; cdr3_nt: TGTGCCAGCGGCCCGGGACAGGCCCAATCCGAGCAGTACTTC
d_call: TRBD1; clone_size: -; j_call: TRBJ2-5; v_call: TRBV5-1; cdr3_aa: CASSSGTGDETQYF; cdr3_nt: TGCGCCAGCAGCTCCGGGACAGGGGACGAGACCCAGTACTTC
d_call: TRBD2; clone_size: -; j_call: TRBJ2-1; v_call: TRBV18; cdr3_aa: CASSPPELVAGEQFF; cdr3_nt: TGTGCCAGCTCACCACCGGAACTAGTAGCGGGCGAGCAGTTCTTC
d_call: -; clone_size: -; j_call: TRBJ1-1; v_call: TRBV6-5; cdr3_aa: CASSYEGGGNTEAFF; cdr3_nt: TGTGCCAGCAGTTACGAAGGTGGCGGGAACACTGAAGCTTTCTTT
d_call: TRBD2; clone_size: -; j_call: TRBJ2-3; v_call: TRBV9; cdr3_aa: CASSKNSGGSTDTQYF; cdr3_nt: TGTGCCAGCAGCAAAAATAGCGGGGGGAGCACAGATACGCAGTATTTT
d_call: -; clone_size: -; j_call: TRBJ2-3; v_call: TRBV4-2; cdr3_aa: CASSQTGSTDTQYF; cdr3_nt: TGTGCCAGCAGCCAAACTGGTAGCACAGATACGCAGTATTTT
d_call: -; clone_size: few; j_call: TRBJ2-7; v_call: TRBV2; cdr3_aa: CASSESRTWEQYF; cdr3_nt: TGTGCCAGCAGTGAATCACGGACTTGGGAGCAGTACTTC
d_call: -; clone_size: -; j_call: TRBJ1-6; v_call: TRBV28; cdr3_aa: CATNGGQYNSPLHF; cdr3_nt: TGTGCCACCAACGGCGGGCAATATAATTCACCCCTCCACTTT
d_call: -; clone_size: -; j_call: TRBJ1-4; v_call: TRBV3-1/TRBV3-2; cdr3_aa: CASSQDRWGQEVRKLFF; cdr3_nt: TGTGCCAGCAGCCAAGATCGGTGGGGGCAGGAGGTACGAAAACTGTTTTTT
d_call: TRBD1; clone_size: -; j_call: TRBJ1-6; v_call: TRBV27; cdr3_aa: CASSLYVRGTTYNSPLHF; cdr3_nt: TGTGCCAGCAGTTTATATGTCAGGGGGACCACATATAATTCACCCCTCCACTTT
d_call: TRBD1; clone_size: -; j_call: TRBJ1-2; v_call: TRBV6-6; cdr3_aa: CASSRDSAYGYTF; cdr3_nt: TGTGCCAGCAGTCGGGACAGTGCCTATGGCTACACCTTC
d_call: -; clone_size: -; j_call: TRBJ1-2; v_call: TRBV30; cdr3_aa: CAWIQGHGYTF; cdr3_nt: TGTGCCTGGATCCAGGGCCATGGCTACACCTTC
d_call: -; clone_size: -; j_call: TRBJ1-2; v_call: TRBV18; cdr3_aa: CASSPPDRLYGYTF; cdr3_nt: TGTGCCAGCTCACCACCCGACAGGCTCTATGGCTACACCTTC
d_call: -; clone_size: once; j_call: TRBJ1-2; v_call: TRBV28; cdr3_aa: CASSDYGYTF; cdr3_nt: TGTGCCAGCAGCGACTATGGCTACACCTTC
d_call: -; clone_size: -; j_call: TRBJ2-7; v_call: TRBV2; cdr3_aa: CASGLSGREQYF; cdr3_nt: TGTGCCAGCGGACTATCGGGGCGGGAGCAGTACTTC
d_call: -; clone_size: -; j_call: TRBJ1-5; v_call: TRBV3-1/TRBV3-2; cdr3_aa: CASSQGVGGDQPQHF; cdr3_nt: TGTGCCAGCAGCCAAGGGGTCGGGGGGGATCAGCCCCAGCATTTT
d_call: TRBD2; clone_size: -; j_call: TRBJ2-5; v_call: TRBV5-4; cdr3_aa: CASSLVVAGETQYF; cdr3_nt: TGTGCCAGCAGCTTGGTAGTAGCGGGGGAGACCCAGTACTTC
d_call: TRBD1; clone_size: -; j_call: TRBJ2-2; v_call: TRBV5-5; cdr3_aa: CASTPLQGTATGELFF; cdr3_nt: TGTGCCAGCACCCCCCTCCAGGGGACAGCCACCGGGGAGCTGTTTTTT
d_call: TRBD1; clone_size: few; j_call: TRBJ1-1; v_call: TRBV2; cdr3_aa: CASTEGQGRTEAFF; cdr3_nt: TGTGCCAGCACCGAGGGACAGGGGAGGACTGAAGCTTTCTTT